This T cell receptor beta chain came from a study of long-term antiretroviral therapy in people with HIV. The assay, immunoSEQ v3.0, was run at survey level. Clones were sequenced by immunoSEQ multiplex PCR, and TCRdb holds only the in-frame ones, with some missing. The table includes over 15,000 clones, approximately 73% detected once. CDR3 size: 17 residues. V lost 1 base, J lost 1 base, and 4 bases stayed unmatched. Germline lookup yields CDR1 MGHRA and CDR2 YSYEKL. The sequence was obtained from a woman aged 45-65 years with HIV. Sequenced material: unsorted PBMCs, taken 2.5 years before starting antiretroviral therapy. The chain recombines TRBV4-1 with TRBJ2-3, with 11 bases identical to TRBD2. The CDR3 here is CASSQVIAGGGTDTQYF. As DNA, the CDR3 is TGCGCCAGCAGCCAAGTGATAGCGGGGGGGGGCACAGATACGCAGTATTTT.